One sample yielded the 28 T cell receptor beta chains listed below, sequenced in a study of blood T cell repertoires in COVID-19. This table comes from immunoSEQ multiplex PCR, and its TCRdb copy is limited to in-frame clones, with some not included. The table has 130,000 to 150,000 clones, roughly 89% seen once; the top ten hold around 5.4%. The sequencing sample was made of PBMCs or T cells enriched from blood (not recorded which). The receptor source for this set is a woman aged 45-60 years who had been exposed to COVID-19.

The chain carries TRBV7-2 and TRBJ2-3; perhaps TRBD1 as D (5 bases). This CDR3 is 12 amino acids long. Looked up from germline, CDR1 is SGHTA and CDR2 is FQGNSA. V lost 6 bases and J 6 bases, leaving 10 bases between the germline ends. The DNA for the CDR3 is TGTGCCAGCAGTTCCAACAGGGATACGCAGTATTTT. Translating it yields CASSSNRDTQYF.

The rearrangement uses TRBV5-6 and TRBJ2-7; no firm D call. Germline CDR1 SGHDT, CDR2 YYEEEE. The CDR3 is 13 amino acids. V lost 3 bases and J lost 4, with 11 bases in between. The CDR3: CASSWNRGYEQYF. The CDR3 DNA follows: TGTGCCAGCAGCTGGAATCGCGGTTACGAGCAGTACTTC. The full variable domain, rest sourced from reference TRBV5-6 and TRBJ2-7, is DAGVTQSPTHLIKTRGQQVTLRCSPKSGHDTVSWYQQALGQGPQFIFQYYEEEERQRGNFPDRFSGHQFPNYSSELNVNALLLGDSALYLCASSWNRGYEQYFGPGTRLTVT.

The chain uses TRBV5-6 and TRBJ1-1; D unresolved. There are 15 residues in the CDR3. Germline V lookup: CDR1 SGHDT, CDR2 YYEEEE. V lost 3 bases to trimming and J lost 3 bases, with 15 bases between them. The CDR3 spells CASSSPSGSYTEAFF. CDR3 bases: TGTGCCAGCAGCTCGCCTTCGGGAAGCTACACTGAAGCTTTCTTT.

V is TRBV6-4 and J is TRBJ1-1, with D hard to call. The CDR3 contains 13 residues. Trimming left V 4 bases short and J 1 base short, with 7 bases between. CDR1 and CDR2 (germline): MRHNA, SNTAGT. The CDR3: CASSAGENTEAFF. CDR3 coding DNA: TGTGCCAGCAGTGCCGGTGAGAACACTGAAGCTTTCTTT.

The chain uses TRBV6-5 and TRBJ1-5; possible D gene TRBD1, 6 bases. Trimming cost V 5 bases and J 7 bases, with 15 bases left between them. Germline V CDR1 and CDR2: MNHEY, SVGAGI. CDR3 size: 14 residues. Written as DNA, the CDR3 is TGTGCCAGCAGTCCTGGACAGCTTGGGCAGCCCCAGCATTTT. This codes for CASSPGQLGQPQHF.

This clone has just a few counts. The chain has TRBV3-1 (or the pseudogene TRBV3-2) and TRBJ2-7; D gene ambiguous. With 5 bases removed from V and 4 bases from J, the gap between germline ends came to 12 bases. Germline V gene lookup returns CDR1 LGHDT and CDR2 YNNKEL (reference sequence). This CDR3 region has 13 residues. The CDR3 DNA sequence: TGTGCCAGCAGCAATCGAGCTGTGTACGAGCAGTACTTC. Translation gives CASSNRAVYEQYF.

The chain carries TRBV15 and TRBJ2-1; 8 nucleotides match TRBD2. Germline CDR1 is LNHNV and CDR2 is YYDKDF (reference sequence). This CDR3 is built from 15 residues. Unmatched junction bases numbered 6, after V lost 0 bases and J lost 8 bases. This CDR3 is CATSRERSGGDEQFF. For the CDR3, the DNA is TGTGCCACCAGCAGAGAACGGAGCGGGGGCGATGAGCAGTTCTTC.

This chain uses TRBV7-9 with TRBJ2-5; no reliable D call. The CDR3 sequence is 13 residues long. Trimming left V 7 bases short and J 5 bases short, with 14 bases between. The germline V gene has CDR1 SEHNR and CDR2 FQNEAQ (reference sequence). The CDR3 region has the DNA TGTGCCAGCACCCCCCACCTTGAGGAGACCCAGTACTTC. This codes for CASTPHLEETQYF.

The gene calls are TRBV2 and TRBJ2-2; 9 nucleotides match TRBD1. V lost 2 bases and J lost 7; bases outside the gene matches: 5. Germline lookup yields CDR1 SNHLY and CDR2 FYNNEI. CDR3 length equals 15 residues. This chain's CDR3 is CASSEWDRVNGELFF. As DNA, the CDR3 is TGTGCCAGCAGTGAATGGGACAGGGTTAACGGGGAGCTGTTTTTT.

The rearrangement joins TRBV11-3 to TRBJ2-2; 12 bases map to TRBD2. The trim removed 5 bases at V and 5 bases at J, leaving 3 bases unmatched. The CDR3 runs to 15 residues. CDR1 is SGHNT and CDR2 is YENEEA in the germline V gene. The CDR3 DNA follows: TGTGCCAGCAGCCGGACTAGCGGGACTACCGGGGAGCTGTTTTTT. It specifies CASSRTSGTTGELFF.

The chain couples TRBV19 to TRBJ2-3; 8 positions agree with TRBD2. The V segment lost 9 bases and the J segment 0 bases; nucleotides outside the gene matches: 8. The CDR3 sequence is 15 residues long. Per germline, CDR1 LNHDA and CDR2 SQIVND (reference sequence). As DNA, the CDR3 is TGTGCCAGCCACGCGGGGGGCCCTAGCACAGATACGCAGTATTTT. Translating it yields CASHAGGPSTDTQYF.

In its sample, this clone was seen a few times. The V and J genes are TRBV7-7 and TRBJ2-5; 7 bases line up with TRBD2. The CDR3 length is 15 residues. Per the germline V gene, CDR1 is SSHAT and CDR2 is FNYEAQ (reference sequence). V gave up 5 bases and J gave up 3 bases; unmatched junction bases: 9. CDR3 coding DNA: TGTGCCAGCAGCCGTGGGGGGGAGGTGGAAGAGACCCAGTACTTC. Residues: CASSRGGEVEETQYF.

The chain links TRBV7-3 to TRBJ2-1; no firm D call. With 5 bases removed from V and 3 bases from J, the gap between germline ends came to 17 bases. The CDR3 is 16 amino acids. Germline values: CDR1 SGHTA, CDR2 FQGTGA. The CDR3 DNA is TGTGCCAGCAGCCCCTTTGTTGGTACGGTCTACAATGAGCAGTTCTTC. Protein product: CASSPFVGTVYNEQFF. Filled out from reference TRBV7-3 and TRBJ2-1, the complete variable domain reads GAGVSQTPSNKVTEKGKYVELRCDPISGHTALYWYRQSLGQGPEFLIYFQGTGAADDSGLPNDRFFAVRPEGSVSTLKIQRTERGDSAVYLCASSPFVGTVYNEQFFGPGTRLTVL.

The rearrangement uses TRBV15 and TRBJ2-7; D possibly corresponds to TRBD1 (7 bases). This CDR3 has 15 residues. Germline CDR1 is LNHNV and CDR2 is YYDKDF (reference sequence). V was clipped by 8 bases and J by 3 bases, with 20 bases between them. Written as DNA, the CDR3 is TGTGCCACCCGCCCGGGTGGAGGGGGCTTCTACGAGCAGTACTTC. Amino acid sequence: CATRPGGGGFYEQYF.

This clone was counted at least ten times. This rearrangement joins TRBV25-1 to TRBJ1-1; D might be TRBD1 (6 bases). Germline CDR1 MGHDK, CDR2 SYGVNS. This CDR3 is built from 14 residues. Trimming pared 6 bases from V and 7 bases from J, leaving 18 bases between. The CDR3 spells CASSPNRDGGEAFF. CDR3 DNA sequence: TGTGCCAGCAGCCCCAACAGGGATGGGGGTGAAGCTTTCTTT.

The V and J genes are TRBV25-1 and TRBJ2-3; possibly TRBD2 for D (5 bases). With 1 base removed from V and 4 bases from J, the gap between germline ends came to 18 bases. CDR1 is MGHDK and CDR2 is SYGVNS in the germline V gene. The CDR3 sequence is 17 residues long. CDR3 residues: CASSESSREGVSDTQYF. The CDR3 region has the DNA TGTGCCAGCAGTGAATCCTCGAGGGAAGGAGTTTCAGATACGCAGTATTTT.

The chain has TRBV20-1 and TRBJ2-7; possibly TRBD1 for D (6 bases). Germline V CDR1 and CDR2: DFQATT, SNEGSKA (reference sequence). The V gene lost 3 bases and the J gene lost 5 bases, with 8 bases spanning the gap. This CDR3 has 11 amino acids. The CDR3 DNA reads TGCAGTGCTAGCAGGGGACACGAGCAGTACTTC. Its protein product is CSASRGHEQYF.

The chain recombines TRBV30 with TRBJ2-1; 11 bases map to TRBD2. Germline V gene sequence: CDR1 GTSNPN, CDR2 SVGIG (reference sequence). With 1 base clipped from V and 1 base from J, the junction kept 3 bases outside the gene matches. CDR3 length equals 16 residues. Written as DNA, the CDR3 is TGTGCCTGGAGTGGGGGGACTAGCGGATCCTACAATGAGCAGTTCTTC. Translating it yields CAWSGGTSGSYNEQFF. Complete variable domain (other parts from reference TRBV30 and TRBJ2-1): SQTIHQWPATLVQPVGSPLSLECTVEGTSNPNLYWYRQAAGRGLQLLFYSVGIGQISSEVPQNLSASRPQDRQFILSSKKLLLSDSGFYLCAWSGGTSGSYNEQFFGPGTRLTVL.

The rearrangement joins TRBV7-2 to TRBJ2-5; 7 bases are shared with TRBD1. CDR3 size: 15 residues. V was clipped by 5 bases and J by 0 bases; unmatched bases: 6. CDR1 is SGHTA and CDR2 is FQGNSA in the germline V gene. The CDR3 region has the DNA TGTGCCAGCAGCGCGGACAGGCGGAACCAAGAGACCCAGTACTTC. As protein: CASSADRRNQETQYF.

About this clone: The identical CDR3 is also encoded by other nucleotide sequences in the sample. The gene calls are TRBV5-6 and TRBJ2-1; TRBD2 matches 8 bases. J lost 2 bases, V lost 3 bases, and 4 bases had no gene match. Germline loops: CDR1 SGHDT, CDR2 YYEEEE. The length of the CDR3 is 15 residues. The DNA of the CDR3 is TGTGCCAGCAGCTCAGGACTAGCTGCCTACAATGAGCAGTTCTTC. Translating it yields CASSSGLAAYNEQFF.

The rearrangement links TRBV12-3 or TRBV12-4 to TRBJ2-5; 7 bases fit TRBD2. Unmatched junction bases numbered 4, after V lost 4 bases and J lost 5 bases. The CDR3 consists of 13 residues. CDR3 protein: CASSSHGRETQYF. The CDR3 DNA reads TGTGCCAGCAGTTCCCACGGGAGGGAGACCCAGTACTTC.

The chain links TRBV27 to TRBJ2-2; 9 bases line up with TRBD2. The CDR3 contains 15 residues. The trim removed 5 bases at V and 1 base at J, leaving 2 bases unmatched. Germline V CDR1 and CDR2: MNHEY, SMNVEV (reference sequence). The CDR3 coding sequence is TGTGCCAGCAGTCTAGCGGGACAGAACACCGGGGAGCTGTTTTTT. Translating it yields CASSLAGQNTGELFF.

CDR3 nucleotides: TGTGCCAGTAGTGGTGGACAGAGTAGCAATCAGCCCCAGCATTTT. This sequence encodes CASSGGQSSNQPQHF. The chain couples TRBV19 to TRBJ1-5, with D possibly being TRBD1 (6 bases). The length of the CDR3 is 15 residues. Per the germline V gene, CDR1 is LNHDA and CDR2 is SQIVND (reference sequence). V lost 5 bases, J lost 0 bases, and 11 bases lay in between.

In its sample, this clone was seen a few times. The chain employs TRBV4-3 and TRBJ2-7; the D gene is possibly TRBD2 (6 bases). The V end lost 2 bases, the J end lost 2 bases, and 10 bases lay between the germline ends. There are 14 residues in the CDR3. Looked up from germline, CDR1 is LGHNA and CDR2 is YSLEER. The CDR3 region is CASSQLRGTYEQYF. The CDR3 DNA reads TGCGCCAGCAGCCAACTCCGGGGGACCTACGAGCAGTACTTC.

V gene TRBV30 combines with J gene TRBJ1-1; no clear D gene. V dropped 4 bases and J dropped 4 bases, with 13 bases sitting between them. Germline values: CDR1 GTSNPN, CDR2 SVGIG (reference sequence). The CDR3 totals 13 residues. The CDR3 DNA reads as TGTGCCTGGACCGAGGGTTTGGGCACTGAAGCTTTCTTT. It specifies CAWTEGLGTEAFF.

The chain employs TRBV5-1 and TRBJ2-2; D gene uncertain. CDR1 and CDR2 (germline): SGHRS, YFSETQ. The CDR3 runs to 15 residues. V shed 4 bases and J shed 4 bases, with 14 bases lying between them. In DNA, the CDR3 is TGCGCCAGCAGCCTCCAGGCAAGTGGCACCGGGGAGCTGTTTTTT. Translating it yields CASSLQASGTGELFF. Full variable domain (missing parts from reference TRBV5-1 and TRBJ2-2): KAGVTQTPRYLIKTRGQQVTLSCSPISGHRSVSWYQQTPGQGLQFLFEYFSETQRNKGNFPGRFSGRQFSNSRSEMNVSTLELGDSALYLCASSLQASGTGELFFGEGSRLTVL.

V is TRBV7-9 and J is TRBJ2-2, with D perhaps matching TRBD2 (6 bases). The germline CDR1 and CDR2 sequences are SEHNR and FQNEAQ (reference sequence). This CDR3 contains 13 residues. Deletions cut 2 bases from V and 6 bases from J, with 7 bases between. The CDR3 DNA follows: TGTGCCAGCAGCTTATTAGCGGCCGGGGAGCTGTTTTTT. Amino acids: CASSLLAAGELFF.

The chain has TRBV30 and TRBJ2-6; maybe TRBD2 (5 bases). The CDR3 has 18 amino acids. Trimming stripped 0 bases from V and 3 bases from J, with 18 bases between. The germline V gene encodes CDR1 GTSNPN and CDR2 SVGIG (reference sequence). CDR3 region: CAWSVRGKSSGGANVLTF. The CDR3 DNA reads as TGTGCCTGGAGTGTTCGGGGTAAAAGCTCAGGTGGGGCCAACGTCCTGACTTTC.